Described below is a single TCR beta chain sequence and its context. What it binds is unknown. This specimen comes from a study of T cell responses to AZD1222 COVID-19 vaccine. Study overall: Second-dose intervals near 4 or 12 weeks were combined.

Germline V gene sequence: CDR1 LNHDA, CDR2 SQIVND (reference sequence). V gave up 3 bases and J gave up 4 bases, with 10 bases separating them. CDR3 length: 13 amino acids. Findings and limits, study-wide: The CD4 TCRs associated with vaccination extended across spike and predominated at 160-218 and 743-854. Donors in the cohort were predominantly white British and more often female, and clonal diversity was possibly underestimated.

Only in-frame clones appear in the TCRdb table, and some are missing; sequencing was by immunoSEQ multiplex PCR. Of approximately 88,000 clones in the sample, about 90% are singletons; the top ten hold approximately 5.2%. Sequenced material: peripheral blood, taken on day 0 of AZD1222 vaccination. This rearrangement joins TRBV19 to TRBJ2-7; D gene uncertain. The sequence was obtained from an adult in good health. CDR3 in amino acids: CASSIKASYEQYF. CDR3 bases: TGTGCCAGTAGTATCAAAGCCTCATACGAGCAGTACTTC.